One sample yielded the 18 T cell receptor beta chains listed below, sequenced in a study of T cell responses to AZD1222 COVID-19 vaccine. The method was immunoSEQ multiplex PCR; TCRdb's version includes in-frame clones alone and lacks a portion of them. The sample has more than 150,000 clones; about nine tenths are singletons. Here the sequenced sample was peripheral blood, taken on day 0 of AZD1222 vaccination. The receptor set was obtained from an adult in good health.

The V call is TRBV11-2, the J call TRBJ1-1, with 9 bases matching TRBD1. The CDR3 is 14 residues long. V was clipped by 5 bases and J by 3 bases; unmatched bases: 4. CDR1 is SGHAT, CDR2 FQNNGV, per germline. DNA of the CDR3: TGTGCCAGCAGCCCGGACAGGGGTGACACTGAAGCTTTCTTT. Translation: CASSPDRGDTEAFF.

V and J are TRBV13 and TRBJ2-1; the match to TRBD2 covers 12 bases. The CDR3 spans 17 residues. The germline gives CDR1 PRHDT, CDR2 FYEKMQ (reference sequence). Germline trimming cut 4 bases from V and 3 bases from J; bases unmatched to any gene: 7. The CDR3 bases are TGTGCCAGCAGCTCATTGTCGACTAGCGGGAGCTACAATGAGCAGTTCTTC. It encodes CASSSLSTSGSYNEQFF. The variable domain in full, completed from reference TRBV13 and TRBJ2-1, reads AAGVIQSPRHLIKEKRETATLKCYPIPRHDTVYWYQQGPGQDPQFLISFYEKMQSDKGSIPDRFSAQQFSDYHSELNMSSLELGDSALYFCASSSLSTSGSYNEQFFGPGTRLTVL.

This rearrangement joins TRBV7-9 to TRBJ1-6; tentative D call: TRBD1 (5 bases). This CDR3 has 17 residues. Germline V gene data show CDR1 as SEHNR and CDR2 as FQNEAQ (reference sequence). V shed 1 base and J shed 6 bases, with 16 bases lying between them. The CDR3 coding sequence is TGTGCCAGCAGCTTAGAGGTGAGGGGTGGCGCTAATTCACCCCTCCACTTT. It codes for CASSLEVRGGANSPLHF.

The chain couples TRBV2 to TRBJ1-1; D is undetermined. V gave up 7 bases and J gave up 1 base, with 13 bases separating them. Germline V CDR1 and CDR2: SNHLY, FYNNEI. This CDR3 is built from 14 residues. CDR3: CASNPTRTNTEAFF. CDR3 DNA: TGTGCCAGCAACCCGACACGAACGAACACTGAAGCTTTCTTT.

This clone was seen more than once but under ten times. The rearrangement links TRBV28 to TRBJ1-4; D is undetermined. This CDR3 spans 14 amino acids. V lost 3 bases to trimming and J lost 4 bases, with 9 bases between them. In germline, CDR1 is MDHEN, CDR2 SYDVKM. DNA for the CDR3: TGTGCCAGCAGTTTGGGCTATATTAATGAAAAACTGTTTTTT. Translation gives CASSLGYINEKLFF. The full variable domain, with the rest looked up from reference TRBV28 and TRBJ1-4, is DVKVTQSSRYLVKRTGEKVFLECVQDMDHENMFWYRQDPGLGLRLIYFSYDVKMKEKGDIPEGYSVSREKKERFSLILESASTNQTSMYLCASSLGYINEKLFFGSGTQLSVL.

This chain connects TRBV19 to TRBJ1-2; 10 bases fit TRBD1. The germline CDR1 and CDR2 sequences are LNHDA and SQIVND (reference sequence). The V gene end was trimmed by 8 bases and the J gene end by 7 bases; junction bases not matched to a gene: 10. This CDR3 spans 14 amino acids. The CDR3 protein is CASFPSGTGVGYTF. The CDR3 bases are TGTGCCAGTTTCCCTTCCGGGACAGGGGTTGGCTACACCTTC.

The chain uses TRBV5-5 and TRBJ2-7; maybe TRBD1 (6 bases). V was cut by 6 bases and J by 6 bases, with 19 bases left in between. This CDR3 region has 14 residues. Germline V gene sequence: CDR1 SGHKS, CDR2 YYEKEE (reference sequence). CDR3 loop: CASNPQGEAAEQYF. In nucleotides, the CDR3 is TGTGCCAGCAACCCACAGGGAGAGGCGGCCGAGCAGTACTTC.

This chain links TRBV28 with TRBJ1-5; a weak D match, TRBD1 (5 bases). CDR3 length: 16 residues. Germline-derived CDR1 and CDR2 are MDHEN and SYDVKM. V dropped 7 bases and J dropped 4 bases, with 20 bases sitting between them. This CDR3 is CASKTNRRSNNQPQHF. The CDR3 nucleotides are TGTGCCAGCAAAACGAACAGGCGATCAAATAATCAGCCCCAGCATTTT. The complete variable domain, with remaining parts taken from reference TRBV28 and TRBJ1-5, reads DVKVTQSSRYLVKRTGEKVFLECVQDMDHENMFWYRQDPGLGLRLIYFSYDVKMKEKGDIPEGYSVSREKKERFSLILESASTNQTSMYLCASKTNRRSNNQPQHFGDGTRLSIL.

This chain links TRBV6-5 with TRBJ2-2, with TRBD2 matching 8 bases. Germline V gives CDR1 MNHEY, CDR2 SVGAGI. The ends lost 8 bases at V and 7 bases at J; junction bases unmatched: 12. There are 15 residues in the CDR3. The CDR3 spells CASRGGTRVIGELFF. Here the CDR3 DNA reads TGTGCCAGCCGAGGTGGGACTAGGGTAATCGGGGAGCTGTTTTTT.

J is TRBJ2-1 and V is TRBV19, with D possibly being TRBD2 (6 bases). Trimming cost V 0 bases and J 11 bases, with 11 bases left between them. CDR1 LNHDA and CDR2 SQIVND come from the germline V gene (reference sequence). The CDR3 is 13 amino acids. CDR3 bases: TGTGCCAGTAGTATAGATGGGGGGAGGAAGCAGTTCTTC. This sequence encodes CASSIDGGRKQFF.

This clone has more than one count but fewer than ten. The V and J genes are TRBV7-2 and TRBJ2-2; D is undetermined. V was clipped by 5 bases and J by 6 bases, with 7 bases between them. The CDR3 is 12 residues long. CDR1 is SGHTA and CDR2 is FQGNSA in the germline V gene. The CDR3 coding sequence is TGTGCCAGCAGCCCTGCCCCCGGGGAGCTGTTTTTT. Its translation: CASSPAPGELFF.

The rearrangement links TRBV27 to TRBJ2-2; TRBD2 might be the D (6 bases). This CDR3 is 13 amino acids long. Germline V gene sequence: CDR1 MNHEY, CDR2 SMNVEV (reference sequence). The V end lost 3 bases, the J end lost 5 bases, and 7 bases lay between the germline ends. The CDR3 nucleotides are TGTGCCAGCAGTTTCGGGGGTACCGGGGAGCTGTTTTTT. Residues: CASSFGGTGELFF.

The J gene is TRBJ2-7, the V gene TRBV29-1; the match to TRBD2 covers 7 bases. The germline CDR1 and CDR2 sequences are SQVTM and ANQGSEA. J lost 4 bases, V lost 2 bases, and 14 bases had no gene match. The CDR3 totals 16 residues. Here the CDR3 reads CSVETSRSSGDYEQYF. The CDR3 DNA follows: TGCAGCGTTGAAACGTCTCGGTCTAGCGGAGATTACGAGCAGTACTTC.

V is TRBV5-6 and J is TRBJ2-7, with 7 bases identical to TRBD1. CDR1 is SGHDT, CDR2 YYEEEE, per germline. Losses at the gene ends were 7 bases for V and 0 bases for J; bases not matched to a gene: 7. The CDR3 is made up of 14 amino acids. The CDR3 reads CASGRQGPSYEQYF. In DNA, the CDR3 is TGTGCCAGCGGTCGACAGGGCCCCTCCTACGAGCAGTACTTC.

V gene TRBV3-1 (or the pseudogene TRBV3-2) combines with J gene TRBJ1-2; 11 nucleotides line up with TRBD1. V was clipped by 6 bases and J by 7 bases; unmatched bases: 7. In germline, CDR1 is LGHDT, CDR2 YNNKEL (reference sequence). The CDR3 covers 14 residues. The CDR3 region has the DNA TGTGCCAGCAGTCATGGACAGGGGGCAATTGGCTACACCTTC. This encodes CASSHGQGAIGYTF.

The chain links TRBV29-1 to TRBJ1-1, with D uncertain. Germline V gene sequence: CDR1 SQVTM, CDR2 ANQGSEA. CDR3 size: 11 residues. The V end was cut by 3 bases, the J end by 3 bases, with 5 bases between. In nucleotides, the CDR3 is TGCAGCGTTGATCTTGACACTGAAGCTTTCTTT. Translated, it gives CSVDLDTEAFF.

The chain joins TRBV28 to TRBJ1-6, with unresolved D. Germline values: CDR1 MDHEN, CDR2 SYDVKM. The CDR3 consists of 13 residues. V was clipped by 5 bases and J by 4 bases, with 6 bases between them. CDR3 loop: CASSTTYNSPLHF. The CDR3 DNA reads TGTGCCAGCAGTACAACTTATAATTCACCCCTCCACTTT.

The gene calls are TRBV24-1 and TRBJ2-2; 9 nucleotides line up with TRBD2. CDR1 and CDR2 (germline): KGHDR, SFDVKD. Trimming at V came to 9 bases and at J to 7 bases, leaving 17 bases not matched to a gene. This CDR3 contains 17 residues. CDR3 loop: CATSPIGTSPTVGELFF. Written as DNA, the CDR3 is TGTGCCACCTCGCCGATCGGGACTAGCCCTACGGTCGGGGAGCTGTTTTTT.